Below, one T cell receptor (beta chain) is given with its context. This sample stems from a study of T cells after yellow fever vaccination. For TCR, cDNA came from 5'RACE template switching, which added a universal primer site and UMIs. In TCRdb, the 5' RACE reads were re-called with MiXCR into one record per CDR3 protein. This table holds about 550,000 distinct CDR3 sequences, roughly a fifth found once. Deletions cut 4 bases from V and 4 bases from J, with 12 bases between. Germline V gene data show CDR1 as SGHRS and CDR2 as YFSETQ. The CDR3 has 13 residues. The receptor was isolated from a man aged 25 to 45 who received the YFV17D yellow fever vaccine. The chain links TRBV5-1 to TRBJ2-7, with D tentatively TRBD1 or TRBD2 (5 bases each). The material sequenced was PBMCs, taken 15 days after the yellow fever booster vaccination. CDR3 nucleotide sequence: TGCGCCAGCAGCCGGGACGGCCGTTACGAGCAGTACTTC. Its protein is CASSRDGRYEQYF.